This record covers a single T cell receptor beta chain. This clone's antigen is unknown. There are no base qualities to consult, and no much larger clone falls within one base. Enrolling through a virtual design, the prospective study's participants ranged in age from roughly 18 to 90 years and lived across roughly 23 United States geographic areas. In the prospective study, participants were assigned to cohorts based on the clinical history participants reported in a screening survey and a study questionnaire. Exposed participants had been in contact with someone with a PCR-confirmed or clinician-diagnosed COVID-19 case within 2 weeks of study entry. Mobile phlebotomists in the prospective study collected whole blood, serum and a nasopharyngeal or oropharyngeal swab from every participant. Over a 2-month period, participants in the prospective study had the option of providing additional blood draws and questionnaires. Before DNA extraction, blood samples from the prospective study were shipped at room temperature or frozen.

Cut back by 5 bases and 3 bases, the V and J ends lie 14 bases apart. Taken from cysteine to phenylalanine, the CDR3 has 14 residues. Just CDR3 DNA is preserved here, 42 bases in frame from base 1. CDR1 MDHEN and CDR2 SYDVKM were looked up in the germline V gene. TCRbeta CDR3 regions were amplified from genomic DNA by means of the immunoSEQ Assay, a bias-controlled multiplex PCR. Regarding the original processing steps: The number of nucleated cells in each sample was estimated by amplification of reference gene primers within the assay. To quantify the absolute abundance of each unique TCRbeta CDR3 rearrangement, sequence reads were collapsed and filtered. Productive Simpson clonality was computed per sample as the square root of Simpson's diversity index over productive rearrangements. The table was pulled from immuneACCESS by TCRdb, which kept in-frame rearrangements only. Such tables lose some clones; where checked, under half of the loss comes from unresolved V genes, and the rest has no known cause. The V and J calls and clone size come from that table; D and trimming were worked out from the DNA. A total of almost 350,000 clones appear in this sample, 88% of them only once. The ten largest clonotypes hold under 1.2% of the sample.

The data are from a study of blood T cell repertoires in COVID-19 (dated by TCRdb to 2018 to 2021). A note on the overall study: Samples covering the acute and convalescent phases of COVID-19 were provided by collaborators in the United States, Italy and Spain. The prospective study material was composed of cDNA or gDNA derived from T cells, B-cell-depleted T cells, or PBMCs. Subjects who had been exposed to COVID-19, were actively infected with it, or had recovered from it provided the deeply sampled blood TCRbeta repertoires that made up the dataset. A freely available public database, intended as a resource for researchers studying the immune response to SARS-CoV-2, is where the repertoires were released. Samples were obtained from the ongoing ImmuneRACE study (first 160 participants) and from over a thousand subjects provided by 6 global collaborators. The sample metadata nearly always contained a de-identified subject ID, COVID-19 status, age in years and sex. Where available, HLA class I and class II types were taken from metadata supplied by the sample provider and were not determined by assay-based typing.

General study outcomes and caveats: How much clinical and demographic metadata was included differed by source and by participant, and the metadata was provided uncurated.

Material: PBMCs or T cells enriched from blood (not recorded which). This clonotype was obtained from a woman between 25 and 40 years old who had been exposed to COVID-19. The receptor chain draws on TRBV28 and TRBJ2-7, with TRBD1 as a weak D call on 6 bases. The CDR3 in this case is CASSPGHTNYEQYF. The base sequence is TGTGCCAGCAGTCCGGGACACACTAACTACGAGCAGTACTTC.